The following is a T cell receptor beta chain sequence with its context. Its target is not known. Looked up from germline, CDR1 is SGHTA and CDR2 is FQGNSA. This CDR3 has 14 amino acids. V was shortened by 4 bases and J by 5 bases, with 12 bases between the two germline ends. This sample stems from a study of T cell repertoires in cytomegalovirus infection. Study at large: Through public TCR beta signatures, both CMV infection and matching HLA type were indicated.

TCRdb used MiXCR to reprocess the reads, holding one entry per CDR3 protein. Of about 360,000 distinct CDR3 sequences listed, approximately 30% were seen once; the top ten hold about 13%. Sequenced here: cultured PBMCs, sampled from culture after CMV antigen stimulation. The sequence was collected from a human donor in good health (CMV status not recorded). Some clones in this sample may be carry-over from other donors' samples. This sequence joins TRBV7-2 and TRBJ1-5, with D unresolved. CDR3 residues: CASSYELPDQPQHF. CDR3 in DNA: TGTGCCAGCAGCTACGAGCTGCCCGATCAGCCCCAGCATTTT.